This T cell receptor (beta chain) was captured by sequencing in a study of CD8 T cells in Susac syndrome. In this sample, this clonotype turned up once. Reverse transcription of about 0.5 to 1 ug RNA used random hexamers. TCRdb re-analysed the immunoSEQ multiplex PCR reads in MiXCR, keeping a single row per CDR3 protein. The table records some 150,000 distinct CDR3 sequences, roughly 95% of them present only once. Sequencing was carried out using CD4+ T cells from PBMCs. The sequence came from a human donor in good health.

The CDR3 DNA sequence: TGTGCCAGCAGGCTCCCCGGATCGACTGAAGCTTTCTTT. It translates to CASRLPGSTEAFF. This chain uses TRBV6-2 or TRBV6-3 with TRBJ1-1; no clear D. Trimming left V 6 bases short and J 5 bases short, with 13 bases between. The germline V gene encodes CDR1 MNHEY and CDR2 SVGEGT. The CDR3 has 13 amino acids.